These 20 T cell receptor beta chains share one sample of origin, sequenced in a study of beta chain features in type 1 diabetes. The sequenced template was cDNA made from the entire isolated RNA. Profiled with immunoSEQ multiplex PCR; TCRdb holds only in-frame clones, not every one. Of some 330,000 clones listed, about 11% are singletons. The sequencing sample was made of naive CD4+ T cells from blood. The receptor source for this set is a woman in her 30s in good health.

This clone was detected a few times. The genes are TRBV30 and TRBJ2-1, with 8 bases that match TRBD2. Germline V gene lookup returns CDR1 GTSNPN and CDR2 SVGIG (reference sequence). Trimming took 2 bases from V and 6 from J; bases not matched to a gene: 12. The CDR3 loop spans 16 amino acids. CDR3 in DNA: TGTGCCTGGAGTCGGGGGGCTAGCGGGTTACCCAATGAGCAGTTCTTC. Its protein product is CAWSRGASGLPNEQFF.

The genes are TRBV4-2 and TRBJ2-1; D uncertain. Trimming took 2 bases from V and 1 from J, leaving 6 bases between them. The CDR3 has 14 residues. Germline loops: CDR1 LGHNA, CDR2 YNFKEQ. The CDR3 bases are TGTGCCAGCAGCCAATTCTCTTCCTACAATGAGCAGTTCTTC. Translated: CASSQFSSYNEQFF.

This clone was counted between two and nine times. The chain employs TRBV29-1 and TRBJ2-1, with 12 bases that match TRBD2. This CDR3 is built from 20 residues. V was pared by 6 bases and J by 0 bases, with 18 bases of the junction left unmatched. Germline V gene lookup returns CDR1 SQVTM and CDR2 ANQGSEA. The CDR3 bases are TGCAGCGTCGGGGGGAATATAGGACTAGCGGGAAGAAGCTCCTACAATGAGCAGTTCTTC. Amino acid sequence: CSVGGNIGLAGRSSYNEQFF.

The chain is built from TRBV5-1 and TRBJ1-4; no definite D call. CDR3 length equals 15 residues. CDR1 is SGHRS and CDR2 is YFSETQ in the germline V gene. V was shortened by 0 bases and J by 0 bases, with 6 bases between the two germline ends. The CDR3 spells CASSLVPTTNEKLFF. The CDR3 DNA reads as TGCGCCAGCAGCTTGGTACCTACAACTAATGAAAAACTGTTTTTT.

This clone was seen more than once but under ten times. The chain's CDR3 is CASAGTGANQPQHF. For the CDR3, the DNA is TGTGCCAGTGCCGGGACAGGGGCCAATCAGCCCCAGCATTTT. The rearrangement joins TRBV19 to TRBJ1-5; 10 bases line up with TRBD1. This CDR3 has 14 residues. Trimming at V came to 8 bases and at J to 3 bases, leaving 4 bases not matched to a gene. Germline CDR1 is LNHDA and CDR2 is SQIVND (reference sequence).

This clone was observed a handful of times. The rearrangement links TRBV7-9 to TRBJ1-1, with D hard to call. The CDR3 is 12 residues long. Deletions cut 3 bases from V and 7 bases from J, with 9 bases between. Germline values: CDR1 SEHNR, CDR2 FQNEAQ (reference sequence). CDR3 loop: CASSFGENEAFF. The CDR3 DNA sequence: TGTGCCAGCAGCTTTGGTGAGAATGAAGCTTTCTTT.

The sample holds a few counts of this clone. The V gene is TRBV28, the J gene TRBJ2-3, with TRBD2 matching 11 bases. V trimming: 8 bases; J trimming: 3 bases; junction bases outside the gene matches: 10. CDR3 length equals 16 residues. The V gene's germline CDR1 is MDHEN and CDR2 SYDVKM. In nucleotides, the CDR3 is TGTGCCAGCCCTCCCGCTAGCGGGAGGAGGACAGATACGCAGTATTTT. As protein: CASPPASGRRTDTQYF.

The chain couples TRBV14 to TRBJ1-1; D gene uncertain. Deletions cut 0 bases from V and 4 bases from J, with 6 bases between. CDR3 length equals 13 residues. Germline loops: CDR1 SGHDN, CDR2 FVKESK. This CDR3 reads CASSQERSTEAFF. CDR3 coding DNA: TGTGCCAGCAGCCAAGAACGTAGCACTGAAGCTTTCTTT.

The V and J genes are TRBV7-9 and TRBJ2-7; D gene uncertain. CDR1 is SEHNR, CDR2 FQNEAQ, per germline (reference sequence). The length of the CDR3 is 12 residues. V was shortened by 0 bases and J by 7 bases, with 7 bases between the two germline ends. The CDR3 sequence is CASSLAPGEQYF. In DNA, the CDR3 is TGTGCCAGCAGCTTAGCCCCCGGGGAGCAGTACTTC.

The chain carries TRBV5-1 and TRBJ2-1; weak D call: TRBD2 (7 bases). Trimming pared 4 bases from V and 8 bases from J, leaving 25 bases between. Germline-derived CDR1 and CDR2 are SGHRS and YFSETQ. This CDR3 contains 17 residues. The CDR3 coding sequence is TGCGCCAGCAGCCAGGCTAGGGGGGCGGGAGTATCGGATGAGCAGTTCTTC. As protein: CASSQARGAGVSDEQFF.

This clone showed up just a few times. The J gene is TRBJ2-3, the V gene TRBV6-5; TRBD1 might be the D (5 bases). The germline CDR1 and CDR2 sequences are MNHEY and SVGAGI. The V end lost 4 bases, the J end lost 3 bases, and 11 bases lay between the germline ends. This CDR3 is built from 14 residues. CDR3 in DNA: TGTGCCAGCAGTTTCCAGGGTAGTACAGATACGCAGTATTTT. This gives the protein CASSFQGSTDTQYF.

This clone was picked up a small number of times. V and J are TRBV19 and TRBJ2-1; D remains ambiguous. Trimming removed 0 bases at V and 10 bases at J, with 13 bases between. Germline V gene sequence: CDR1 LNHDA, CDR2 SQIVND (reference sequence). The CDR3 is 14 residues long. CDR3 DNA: TGTGCCAGTAGTATAGATCTTTGGGCAGGCGAGCAGTTCTTC. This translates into CASSIDLWAGEQFF. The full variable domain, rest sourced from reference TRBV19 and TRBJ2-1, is DGGITQSPKYLFRKEGQNVTLSCEQNLNHDAMYWYRQDPGQGLRLIYYSQIVNDFQKGDIAEGYSVSREKKESFPLTVTSAQKNPTAFYLCASSIDLWAGEQFFGPGTRLTVL.

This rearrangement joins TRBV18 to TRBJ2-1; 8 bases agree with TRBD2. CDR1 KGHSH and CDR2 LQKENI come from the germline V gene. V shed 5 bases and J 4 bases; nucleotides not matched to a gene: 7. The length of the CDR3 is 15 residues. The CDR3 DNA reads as TGTGCCAGCTCAGGCGGGAGGCAATCTTACAATGAGCAGTTCTTC. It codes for CASSGGRQSYNEQFF.

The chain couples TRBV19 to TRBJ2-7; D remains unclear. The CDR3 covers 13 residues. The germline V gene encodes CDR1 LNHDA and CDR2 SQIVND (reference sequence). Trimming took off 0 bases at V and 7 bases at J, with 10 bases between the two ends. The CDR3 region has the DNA TGTGCCAGTAGTATAGATCGAGAGGAGGAGCAGTACTTC. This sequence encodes CASSIDREEEQYF. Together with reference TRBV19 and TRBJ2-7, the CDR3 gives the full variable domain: DGGITQSPKYLFRKEGQNVTLSCEQNLNHDAMYWYRQDPGQGLRLIYYSQIVNDFQKGDIAEGYSVSREKKESFPLTVTSAQKNPTAFYLCASSIDREEEQYFGPGTRLTVT.

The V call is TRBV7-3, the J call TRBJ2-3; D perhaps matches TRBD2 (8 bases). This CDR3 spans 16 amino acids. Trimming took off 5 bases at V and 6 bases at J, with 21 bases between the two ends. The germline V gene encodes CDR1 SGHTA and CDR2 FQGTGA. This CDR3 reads CASSPQGVAGHDTQYF. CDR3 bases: TGTGCCAGCAGCCCCCAGGGGGTAGCGGGACATGATACGCAGTATTTT.

The CDR3 sequence is CASSSPPGQGGNQPQHF. For the CDR3, the DNA is TGTGCCAGCAGTTCCCCCCCGGGACAGGGCGGCAATCAGCCCCAGCATTTT. V is TRBV28 and J is TRBJ1-5, with 9 nucleotides matching TRBD1. The CDR3 contains 17 residues. From germline, CDR1 is MDHEN and CDR2 SYDVKM. The junction had 9 bases not matched to a gene; V was cut back by 4 bases and J by 2 bases.

CDR3 protein: CASNRGADTQYF. CDR3 nucleotides: TGTGCCAGCAACAGGGGTGCAGATACGCAGTATTTT. The chain recombines TRBV2 with TRBJ2-3, with 7 bases aligning to TRBD1. J was trimmed by 4 bases and V by 7 bases; bases with no gene match: 2. The CDR3 covers 12 residues. The germline V gene encodes CDR1 SNHLY and CDR2 FYNNEI.

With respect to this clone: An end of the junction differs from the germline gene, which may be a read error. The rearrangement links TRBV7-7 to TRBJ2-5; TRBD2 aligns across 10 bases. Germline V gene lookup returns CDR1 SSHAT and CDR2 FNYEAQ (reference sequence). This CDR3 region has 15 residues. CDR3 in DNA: TGTGCTAGCAGCTTAGCGGGGACTAGCGAAGAGACCCAGTACTTC. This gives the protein CASSLAGTSEETQYF.

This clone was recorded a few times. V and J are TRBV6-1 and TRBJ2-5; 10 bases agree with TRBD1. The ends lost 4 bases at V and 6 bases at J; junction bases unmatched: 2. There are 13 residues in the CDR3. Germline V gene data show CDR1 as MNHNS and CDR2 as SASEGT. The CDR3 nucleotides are TGTGCCAGCAGTGGGACAGGGGGTCAGACCCAGTACTTC. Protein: CASSGTGGQTQYF.

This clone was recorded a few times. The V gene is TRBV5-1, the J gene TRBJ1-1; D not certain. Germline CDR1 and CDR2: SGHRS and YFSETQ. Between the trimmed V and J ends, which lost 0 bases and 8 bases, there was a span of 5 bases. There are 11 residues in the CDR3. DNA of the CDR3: TGCGCCAGCAGCTTGGACTGGGAAGCTTTCTTT. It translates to CASSLDWEAFF.